This T cell receptor beta chain was captured in a study of CD4 T cells in relation to SARS-CoV-2 and coronaviruses. Germline V gene lookup returns CDR1 LGHNA and CDR2 YSLEER. Trimming left V 0 bases short and J 1 base short, with 12 bases between. The CDR3 length is 17 residues. About this clone itself: Its antigen is unknown.

TCRdb's copy holds only in-frame clones and misses some; the assay was immunoSEQ multiplex PCR. This table holds 30,000 to 40,000 clones, roughly 80% found once. The specimen was memory CD4+ T cells from PBMCs, cultured in vitro. The V and J genes are TRBV4-3 and TRBJ1-4, with D uncertain. The clonotype comes from an adult with COVID-19. The CDR3 region is CASSQDPAGRTNEKLFF. The CDR3 nucleotides are TGCGCCAGCAGCCAAGATCCCGCCGGCAGAACTAATGAAAAACTGTTTTTT.